This T cell receptor (beta chain) was sequenced for a study of T cell repertoires in aging, cancer and after chemotherapy. Amplification of TCR beta used genomic DNA extracted from peripheral blood. The V gene end was trimmed by 5 bases and the J gene end by 2 bases; junction bases not matched to a gene: 4. The germline gives CDR1 DFQATT, CDR2 SNEGSKA (reference sequence). The CDR3 has 13 residues. Rearranged V-D-J TRB sequences were amplified with a mixed TRB-A/B primer pool. TCRdb re-derived calls from the multiplex PCR reads in MiXCR, one entry per CDR3 protein. Altogether 9,000 to 9,500 distinct CDR3 sequences are present, around a third being singletons, with the ten largest covering around 3.8%.

Sequenced sample: blood. The rearrangement uses TRBV20-1 and TRBJ2-7, with 9 bases that match TRBD1. The receptor comes from a human donor in good health. The CDR3 DNA sequence: TGCAGTGCTTTCCGGGACAGGGCCTACGAGCAGTACGTC. Protein product: CSAFRDRAYEQYV.